The present TCR beta chain was sequenced within a study of blood T cell repertoires in COVID-19. Study context: PBMCs, B-cell-depleted T cells, or T cells provided the cDNA or gDNA that made up the material.

V lost 5 bases, J lost 5 bases, and 8 bases stayed unmatched. This CDR3 is built from 14 residues. Germline V gene data show CDR1 as KGHSH and CDR2 as LQKENI. Using immunoSEQ multiplex PCR, the repertoire was profiled, and TCRdb retains in-frame clones only, with some absent. This table has about 240,000 clones, about 86% appearing once. This chain joins TRBV18 and TRBJ2-7, with TRBD1 matching 8 bases. The sequencing sample was made of peripheral blood. This clonotype was sampled from an elderly woman with acute or convalescent COVID-19. The CDR3 sequence is CASSSDRGLNEQYF. Written as DNA, the CDR3 is TGTGCCAGCTCATCTGACAGGGGATTGAACGAGCAGTACTTC.